Listed here are 30 T cell receptor beta chains from one sample, sequenced in a study of blood T cell repertoires in COVID-19. Repertoires were generated with immunoSEQ multiplex PCR, while TCRdb's copy carries only in-frame clones and drops some. Of more than 350,000 clones in the sample, more than 70% were seen once. The sample consisted of PBMCs or T cells enriched from blood (not recorded which). The receptors come from a woman under 30 who had been exposed to COVID-19.

The chain has TRBV9 and TRBJ2-1; a weak D match, TRBD2 (6 bases). Germline V gene data show CDR1 as SGDLS and CDR2 as YYNGEE. Trimming cost V 4 bases and J 7 bases, with 12 bases left between them. The length of the CDR3 is 13 residues. The CDR3 here is CASSPTSPNEQFF. The CDR3 coding sequence is TGTGCCAGCAGCCCCACTAGCCCGAATGAGCAGTTCTTC.

The rearrangement links TRBV29-1 to TRBJ2-7; tentatively, D is TRBD1 (5 bases). The CDR3 has 15 residues. Germline V gene data show CDR1 as SQVTM and CDR2 as ANQGSEA. The germline V and J ends were trimmed by 3 bases and 4 bases, with 19 bases remaining between them. The CDR3 DNA reads as TGCAGCGTTGAGGACCCGTTCGAAGACAGATACGAGCAGTACTTC. Protein sequence: CSVEDPFEDRYEQYF.

V usage is TRBV19 and J usage is TRBJ1-3; D unclear. Germline CDR1 is LNHDA and CDR2 is SQIVND (reference sequence). The CDR3 is 14 residues long. V shed 3 bases and J shed 9 bases, with 15 bases lying between them. Here the CDR3 DNA reads TGTGCCAGTAGTATTAACCAGGCCCGGGGCACCATATATTTT. Translated: CASSINQARGTIYF.

The chain is built from TRBV19 and TRBJ1-1; D not certain. Germline CDR1 is LNHDA and CDR2 is SQIVND (reference sequence). This CDR3 has 14 residues. Trimming cost V 1 base and J 10 bases, with 16 bases left between them. The CDR3 DNA reads as TGTGCCAGTAGTATAGGAGGGTTAGGCAATGGAGCTTTCTTT. Its protein product is CASSIGGLGNGAFF. Full variable domain (outside the CDR3, taken from reference TRBV19 and TRBJ1-1): DGGITQSPKYLFRKEGQNVTLSCEQNLNHDAMYWYRQDPGQGLRLIYYSQIVNDFQKGDIAEGYSVSREKKESFPLTVTSAQKNPTAFYLCASSIGGLGNGAFFGQGTRLTVV.

The chain is built from TRBV12-5 and TRBJ2-3, with 11 positions matching TRBD2. Germline CDR1 and CDR2: LGHNT and FRNRAP. V shed 3 bases, J shed 2 bases, and the junction held 16 bases outside the gene matches. There are 20 residues in the CDR3. The CDR3 protein is CASGLFSGTSGRGYTDTQYF. CDR3 DNA: TGTGCTAGTGGTTTATTCTCCGGGACTAGCGGACGAGGGTACACAGATACGCAGTATTTT.

The chain combines TRBV4-1 with TRBJ1-5; possibly TRBD1 for D (5 bases). V lost 5 bases to trimming and J lost 3 bases, with 14 bases between them. This CDR3 region has 15 residues. Germline V gene lookup returns CDR1 MGHRA and CDR2 YSYEKL. CDR3 protein: CASSYDTGYNQPQHF. The DNA of the CDR3 is TGCGCCAGCAGCTACGATACAGGTTACAATCAGCCCCAGCATTTT.

The rearrangement links TRBV28 to TRBJ1-6; the D is unclear. V was shortened by 10 bases and J by 6 bases, with 13 bases between the two germline ends. Germline V gene lookup returns CDR1 MDHEN and CDR2 SYDVKM. CDR3 length: 13 residues. The CDR3 sequence: CATQLQRNSPLHF. The CDR3 DNA sequence: TGTGCCACCCAGCTCCAGCGTAATTCACCCCTCCACTTT.

The V gene is TRBV9, the J gene TRBJ1-1; the D is unclear. Germline lookup yields CDR1 SGDLS and CDR2 YYNGEE. The CDR3 contains 12 residues. V was shortened by 7 bases and J by 2 bases, with 9 bases between the two germline ends. CDR3 bases: TGTGCCAGCGGGCCGATCAACACTGAAGCTTTCTTT. Amino acid sequence: CASGPINTEAFF.

This clone appeared a few times. This chain uses TRBV28 with TRBJ1-1; D gene unclear. Germline assignment: CDR1 MDHEN and CDR2 SYDVKM. This CDR3 has 16 residues. With 5 bases removed from V and 0 bases from J, the gap between germline ends came to 16 bases. CDR3 region: CASSLATGRMNTEAFF. Written as DNA, the CDR3 is TGTGCCAGCAGTCTAGCCACCGGACGGATGAACACTGAAGCTTTCTTT.

J is TRBJ2-1 and V is TRBV28; TRBD2 matches at 9 bases. The trim removed 5 bases at V and 4 bases at J, leaving 9 bases unmatched. The CDR3 runs 16 residues. Germline V CDR1 and CDR2: MDHEN, SYDVKM. The CDR3 coding sequence is TGTGCCAGCAGTCAGAATAGCGGGAGACCTTACAATGAGCAGTTCTTC. Protein: CASSQNSGRPYNEQFF.

The chain uses TRBV5-1 and TRBJ2-7; 8 bases are a match to TRBD1. Germline V lookup: CDR1 SGHRS, CDR2 YFSETQ. V shed 4 bases, J shed 4 bases, and the junction held 10 bases outside the gene matches. The CDR3 runs 15 residues. The DNA for the CDR3 is TGCGCCAGCAGCCTGACAGGGGTCCAGAGGTACGAGCAGTACTTC. Encoded protein: CASSLTGVQRYEQYF.

This rearrangement joins TRBV6-5 to TRBJ1-2; 11 bases match TRBD1. The CDR3 totals 15 residues. The ends lost 0 bases at V and 6 bases at J; junction bases unmatched: 3. The V gene's germline CDR1 is MNHEY and CDR2 SVGAGI. CDR3 nucleotides: TGTGCCAGCAGTTACTCGGACAGGGGGCTAAATGGCTACACCTTC. As protein: CASSYSDRGLNGYTF.

The V gene is TRBV14, the J gene TRBJ1-2; TRBD1 agrees at 9 bases. Germline V gene data show CDR1 as SGHDN and CDR2 as FVKESK. The junction had 1 base not matched to a gene; V was cut back by 4 bases and J by 4 bases. CDR3 length: 13 residues. Here the CDR3 reads CASSLTGGYGYTF. As DNA, the CDR3 is TGTGCCAGCAGCCTGACAGGGGGCTATGGCTACACCTTC.

The chain carries TRBV7-8 and TRBJ1-4; 8 positions match TRBD1. There are 16 residues in the CDR3. The ends lost 5 bases at V and 8 bases at J; junction bases unmatched: 13. Germline CDR1 SGHVS, CDR2 FQNEAQ. CDR3 loop: CASSEGAGGTEEKLFF. CDR3 DNA sequence: TGTGCCAGCAGCGAAGGGGCAGGGGGCACGGAAGAAAAACTGTTTTTT.

This rearrangement joins TRBV5-1 to TRBJ1-6, with 10 nucleotides matching TRBD1. With 4 bases clipped from V and 6 bases from J, the junction kept 4 bases outside the gene matches. The length of the CDR3 is 15 residues. Germline-derived CDR1 and CDR2 are SGHRS and YFSETQ. DNA for the CDR3: TGCGCCAGCAGCCGGGACAGGGGACCTAATTCACCCCTCCACTTT. It translates to CASSRDRGPNSPLHF.

This chain uses TRBV9 with TRBJ2-7; 9 bases map to TRBD1. Germline V gives CDR1 SGDLS, CDR2 YYNGEE. Germline trimming cut 3 bases from V and 7 bases from J; bases unmatched to any gene: 5. The length of the CDR3 is 13 residues. CDR3 sequence (DNA): TGTGCCAGCAGCGGGGGGACAGGGCGGGAGCAGTACTTC. As protein: CASSGGTGREQYF.

This clone occurred once. The chain couples TRBV6-5 to TRBJ2-7, with D uncertain. CDR1 is MNHEY, CDR2 SVGAGI, per germline. V was shortened by 10 bases and J by 0 bases, with 16 bases between the two germline ends. The CDR3 is made up of 14 amino acids. CDR3 residues: CAISSNSFSYEQYF. The CDR3 bases are TGTGCCATCTCATCGAACTCTTTCTCCTACGAGCAGTACTTC.

The chain couples TRBV6-6 to TRBJ1-2; 10 positions match TRBD1. Germline V lookup: CDR1 MNHNY, CDR2 SVGAGI (reference sequence). V trimming: 8 bases; J trimming: 5 bases; junction bases outside the gene matches: 20. This CDR3 has 18 amino acids. CDR3 sequence (DNA): TGTGCCAGCGGTCCCGGCTACCTAACCGGGACAGGGGTTTATGGCTACACCTTC. This translates into CASGPGYLTGTGVYGYTF.

This clone was observed a single time. The chain has TRBV7-2 and TRBJ1-5; tentatively, D is TRBD1 (6 bases). Germline V gives CDR1 SGHTA, CDR2 FQGNSA. The V gene lost 1 base and the J gene lost 1 base, with 8 bases spanning the gap. The CDR3 extends over 15 amino acids. The CDR3 region is CASSLDRESNQPQHF. The CDR3 DNA sequence: TGTGCCAGCAGCTTAGACAGGGAAAGCAATCAGCCCCAGCATTTT.

As to this clone: The same CDR3 arises from other DNA sequences in this sample as well. This chain uses TRBV11-3 with TRBJ2-7, with D unclear. V was shortened by 0 bases and J by 0 bases, with 6 bases between the two germline ends. The CDR3 consists of 14 residues. CDR1 is SGHNT and CDR2 is YENEEA in the germline V gene. CDR3 in DNA: TGTGCCAGCAGCTTAGACGGTAGCTCCTACGAGCAGTACTTC. Residues: CASSLDGSSYEQYF.

The chain has TRBV6-2 or TRBV6-3 and TRBJ1-6, with a possible D match to TRBD1 (5 bases). CDR1 and CDR2 from the germline V gene are MNHEY and SVGEGT. V lost 5 bases and J 3 bases, leaving 11 bases between the germline ends. CDR3 length: 15 amino acids. This CDR3 is CASSKGDYYNSPLHF. CDR3 in DNA: TGTGCCAGCAGTAAAGGGGATTACTATAATTCACCCCTCCACTTT.

The chain employs TRBV12-3 or TRBV12-4 and TRBJ2-5, with 8 nucleotides matching TRBD2. After removal of 5 bases from V and 7 bases from J, the junction contained 6 bases not matched to a gene. The CDR3 totals 13 residues. The CDR3 sequence is CASSPGLAGTQYF. The DNA of the CDR3 is TGTGCCAGCAGTCCAGGACTAGCTGGGACCCAGTACTTC.

The chain has TRBV28 and TRBJ2-3; weak D call: TRBD2 (5 bases). With 3 bases removed from V and 5 bases from J, the gap between germline ends came to 15 bases. Germline CDR1 and CDR2: MDHEN and SYDVKM. CDR3 length equals 15 residues. The chain's CDR3 is CASSLYRGDEDTQYF. CDR3 DNA: TGTGCCAGCAGTTTGTATCGGGGAGACGAAGATACGCAGTATTTT. Full variable domain (outside the CDR3, taken from reference TRBV28 and TRBJ2-3): DVKVTQSSRYLVKRTGEKVFLECVQDMDHENMFWYRQDPGLGLRLIYFSYDVKMKEKGDIPEGYSVSREKKERFSLILESASTNQTSMYLCASSLYRGDEDTQYFGPGTRLTVL.

This chain links TRBV28 with TRBJ1-2; no definite D call. V lost 4 bases to trimming and J lost 3 bases, with 12 bases between them. CDR3 length: 14 residues. The germline gives CDR1 MDHEN, CDR2 SYDVKM. The CDR3 region is CASSSAGNDYGYTF. For the CDR3, the DNA is TGTGCCAGCAGTTCCGCGGGGAACGACTATGGCTACACCTTC.

This chain joins TRBV29-1 and TRBJ2-7; D perhaps matches TRBD2 (5 bases). Germline V gives CDR1 SQVTM, CDR2 ANQGSEA. CDR3 length: 14 amino acids. V was cut by 6 bases and J by 3 bases, with 18 bases left in between. As DNA, the CDR3 is TGCAGCGTCAACCCCGCGGAGCGGCTCTACGAGCAGTACTTC. This gives the protein CSVNPAERLYEQYF.

The rearrangement uses TRBV29-1 and TRBJ2-7, with a weak D call TRBD1 (6 bases). This CDR3 comprises 12 residues. Trimming removed 5 bases from V and 6 bases from J, with 14 bases in between. Germline CDR1 SQVTM, CDR2 ANQGSEA. Here the CDR3 DNA reads TGCAGCGTTCCTGGACAGAGGGGCGAGCAGTACTTC. It specifies CSVPGQRGEQYF.

This clone was detected once. The chain couples TRBV7-8 to TRBJ2-7; perhaps TRBD2 as D (5 bases). The V end was cut by 1 base, the J end by 1 base, with 8 bases between. This CDR3 is 14 amino acids long. Germline V gene data show CDR1 as SGHVS and CDR2 as FQNEAQ. The DNA for the CDR3 is TGTGCCAGCAGCTTAGTGGGGAGATCCTACGAGCAGTACTTC. Protein: CASSLVGRSYEQYF.

CDR3 sequence: CASSDQGLETQYF. The CDR3, as DNA: TGTGCCAGCAGTGACCAGGGGTTGGAGACCCAGTACTTC. V and J are TRBV2 and TRBJ2-5; perhaps TRBD1 as D (6 bases). V lost 3 bases to trimming and J lost 5 bases, with 10 bases between them. The CDR3 spans 13 residues. CDR1 is SNHLY, CDR2 FYNNEI, per germline.

This rearrangement joins TRBV12-3 or TRBV12-4 to TRBJ1-5, with 7 bases identical to TRBD1. The J segment lost 6 bases and the V segment lost 6 bases, leaving 5 bases of the junction unmatched. This CDR3 has 13 residues. The CDR3 is CASRTGYSQPQHF. The CDR3, as DNA: TGTGCCAGCAGGACAGGGTATTCTCAGCCCCAGCATTTT.

This chain connects TRBV12-3 or TRBV12-4 to TRBJ1-5, with TRBD1 identical over 7 bases. With V trimmed by 4 bases and J by 4 bases, 1 base remained unmatched. This CDR3 spans 13 amino acids. The CDR3 DNA sequence: TGTGCCAGCAGTTGGACAGGTAATCAGCCCCAGCATTTT. Translation: CASSWTGNQPQHF.